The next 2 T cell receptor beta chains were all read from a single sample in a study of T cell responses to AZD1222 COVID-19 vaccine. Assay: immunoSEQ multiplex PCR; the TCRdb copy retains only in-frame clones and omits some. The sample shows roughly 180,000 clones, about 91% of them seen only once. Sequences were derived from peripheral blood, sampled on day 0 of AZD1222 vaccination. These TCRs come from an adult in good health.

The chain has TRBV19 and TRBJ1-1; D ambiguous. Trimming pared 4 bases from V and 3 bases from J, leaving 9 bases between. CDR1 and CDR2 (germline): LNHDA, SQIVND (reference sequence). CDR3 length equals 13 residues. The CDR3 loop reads CASSTLRDTEAFF. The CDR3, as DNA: TGTGCCAGTAGTACCCTAAGGGACACTGAAGCTTTCTTT.

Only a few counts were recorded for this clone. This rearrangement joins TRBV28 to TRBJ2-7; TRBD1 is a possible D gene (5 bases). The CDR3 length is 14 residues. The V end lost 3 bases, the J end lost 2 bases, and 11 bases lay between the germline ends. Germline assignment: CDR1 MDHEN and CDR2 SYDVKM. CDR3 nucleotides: TGTGCCAGCAGTTTTAGGGGCATAACCTACGAGCAGTACTTC. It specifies CASSFRGITYEQYF. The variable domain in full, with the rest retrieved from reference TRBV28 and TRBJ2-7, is DVKVTQSSRYLVKRTGEKVFLECVQDMDHENMFWYRQDPGLGLRLIYFSYDVKMKEKGDIPEGYSVSREKKERFSLILESASTNQTSMYLCASSFRGITYEQYFGPGTRLTVT.